This T cell receptor (beta chain) was observed in a study of kidney transplant recipient with SARS-CoV-2 infection. The CDR3 consists of 17 residues. Germline values: CDR1 LNHNV, CDR2 YYDKDF (reference sequence). V was clipped by 4 bases and J by 4 bases, with 22 bases between them. One entry per CDR3 protein results from TCRdb running MiXCR on the reads. The sample has about 250,000 distinct CDR3 sequences, under 30% seen once. The table lists this clonotype with many counts. The clonotype originates from a male patient between 25 and 40 years old who had COVID-19 and was a kidney transplant recipient. T cells may partly derive from the graft donor. The rearrangement joins TRBV15 to TRBJ1-2; D not certain. The sequences come from a blood sample, collected at baseline and on roughly day 120 from a kidney transplant recipient. The CDR3 region has the DNA TGTGCCACCAGCATGTCTAAAAGGTGTGGAAAGACCTATGGCTACACCTTC. Amino acids: CATSMSKRCGKTYGYTF.